This is a list of T cell receptor beta chains from one sample in a study of cytomegalovirus exposure and HLA in healthy donors. The table came from immunoSEQ multiplex PCR; TCRdb's copy has only in-frame clones and leaves some out. The sample carries hundreds of thousands of clones, almost 80% recorded once. The specimen sequenced was PBMCs. The receptors shown here come from a male donor in good health and CMV-seronegative. Each CDR3 is given with its conserved first and last residue. A D gene is named only where the DNA matches it firmly. Not all rows give a size; the values are once, few, many and, for expanded clones, a class.

clone size: -
J gene: TRBJ2-7
V gene: TRBV10-2
D gene: -
CDR3 DNA: TGCGCCAGCAGCCCGCGGGCGGAGCAGTACTTC
CDR3 protein: CASSPRAEQYF

clone size: -
J gene: TRBJ2-7
V gene: TRBV27
D gene: TRBD2
CDR3 DNA: TGTGCCAGCAGTTTATTAACTAGCGGGAGGTCCTACGAGCAGTACTTC
CDR3 protein: CASSLLTSGRSYEQYF

clone size: -
J gene: TRBJ2-3
V gene: TRBV7-3
D gene: -
CDR3 DNA: TGTGCCAGCACAGTCTCCTCTTCTAGCACAGATACGCAGTATTTT
CDR3 protein: CASTVSSSSTDTQYF

clone size: -
J gene: TRBJ2-2
V gene: TRBV7-3
D gene: -
CDR3 DNA: TGTGCCACCGCCAGGGGAAACACCGGGGAGCTGTTTTTT
CDR3 protein: CATARGNTGELFF

clone size: -
J gene: TRBJ2-5
V gene: TRBV2
D gene: TRBD2
CDR3 DNA: TGTGCCAGCTTCCCGGGACTAGGGGGGGTGGAAGAGACCCAGTACTTC
CDR3 protein: CASFPGLGGVEETQYF

clone size: few
J gene: TRBJ1-1
V gene: TRBV5-4
D gene: -
CDR3 DNA: TGTGCCAGCAGCTTGGGACAGTCGAACACTGAAGCTTTCTTT
CDR3 protein: CASSLGQSNTEAFF

clone size: -
J gene: TRBJ1-3
V gene: TRBV5-1
D gene: -
CDR3 DNA: TGCGCCAGCAGCTTGGACCAGACTCCCGGAAACACCATATATTTT
CDR3 protein: CASSLDQTPGNTIYF

clone size: -
J gene: TRBJ2-5
V gene: TRBV7-3
D gene: TRBD2
CDR3 DNA: TGTGCCAGCAGCTTCCTCCCCTTGCGCGGGGGGGGAGAGACCCAGTACTTC
CDR3 protein: CASSFLPLRGGGETQYF

clone size: -
J gene: TRBJ2-3
V gene: TRBV5-1
D gene: -
CDR3 DNA: TGCGCCAGCACAAATGGGGCTAGCGGCACAGATACGCAGTATTTT
CDR3 protein: CASTNGASGTDTQYF

clone size: once
J gene: TRBJ1-1
V gene: TRBV29-1
D gene: TRBD1
CDR3 DNA: TGCAGCGGTGGGGACAGGGGAGCTTTCTTT
CDR3 protein: CSGGDRGAFF

clone size: few
J gene: TRBJ2-7
V gene: TRBV15
D gene: TRBD1
CDR3 DNA: TGTGCCACCAGCAGGGACAGGGCCCCTCCGTACGAGCAGTACTTC
CDR3 protein: CATSRDRAPPYEQYF

clone size: -
J gene: TRBJ2-7
V gene: TRBV11-2
D gene: -
CDR3 DNA: TGTGCCAGCAGCTTAGGCAGGGGCGAAGTCTACGAGCAGTACTTC
CDR3 protein: CASSLGRGEVYEQYF

clone size: -
J gene: TRBJ2-2
V gene: TRBV19
D gene: TRBD2
CDR3 DNA: TGTGCCAGTAGTCAAACTAGCGGGGGTTCCACCGGGGAGCTGTTTTTT
CDR3 protein: CASSQTSGGSTGELFF

clone size: -
J gene: TRBJ1-3
V gene: TRBV7-2
D gene: TRBD1
CDR3 DNA: TGTGCCAGCAGCCTCCGACAGGGACCCATCACTGGAAACACCATATATTTT
CDR3 protein: CASSLRQGPITGNTIYF

clone size: few
J gene: TRBJ2-3
V gene: TRBV7-9
D gene: -
CDR3 DNA: TGTTCCAGCTTTAAGGGGTTCGGGAGTAGCGCAGATACGCAGTATTTT
CDR3 protein: CSSFKGFGSSADTQYF

clone size: -
J gene: TRBJ2-1
V gene: TRBV5-1
D gene: TRBD2
CDR3 DNA: TGCGCCAGCACCAGGACTAGCGGGAGAAACAATGAGCAGTTCTTC
CDR3 protein: CASTRTSGRNNEQFF

clone size: -
J gene: TRBJ2-5
V gene: TRBV7-2
D gene: TRBD1
CDR3 DNA: TGTGCCAGCAGCTTGATGGGGACAGCCCAAGAGACCCAGTACTTC
CDR3 protein: CASSLMGTAQETQYF

clone size: once
J gene: TRBJ2-2
V gene: TRBV19
D gene: TRBD2
CDR3 DNA: TGTGCCAGTACCCAGCGGGGTATGACCGGGGAGCTGTTTTTT
CDR3 protein: CASTQRGMTGELFF

clone size: -
J gene: TRBJ2-6
V gene: TRBV29-1
D gene: -
CDR3 DNA: TGCAGCGTTAAGGGGGTCAGACATTCACACTCTGGGGCCAACGTCCTGACTTTC
CDR3 protein: CSVKGVRHSHSGANVLTF

clone size: -
J gene: TRBJ1-2
V gene: TRBV28
D gene: -
CDR3 DNA: TGTGCCAGCAGACCTACAGGGATGGAGTATGGCTACACCTTC
CDR3 protein: CASRPTGMEYGYTF